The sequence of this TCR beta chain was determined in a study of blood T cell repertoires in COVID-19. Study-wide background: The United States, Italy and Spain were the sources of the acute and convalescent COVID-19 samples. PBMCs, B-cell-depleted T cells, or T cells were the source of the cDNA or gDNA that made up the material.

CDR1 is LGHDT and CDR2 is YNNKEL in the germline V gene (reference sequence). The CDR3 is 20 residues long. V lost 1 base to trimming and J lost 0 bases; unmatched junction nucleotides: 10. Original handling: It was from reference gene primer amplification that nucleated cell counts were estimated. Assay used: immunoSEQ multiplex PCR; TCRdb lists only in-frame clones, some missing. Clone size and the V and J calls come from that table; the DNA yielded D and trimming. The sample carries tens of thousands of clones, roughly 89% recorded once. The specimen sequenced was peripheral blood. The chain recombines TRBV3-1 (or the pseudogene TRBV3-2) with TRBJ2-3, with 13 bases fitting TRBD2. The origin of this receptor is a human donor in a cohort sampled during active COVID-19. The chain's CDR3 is CASSQAGRGLAGTSTDTQYF. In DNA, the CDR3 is TGTGCCAGCAGCCAAGCGGGTCGGGGACTAGCGGGGACTAGCACAGATACGCAGTATTTT.